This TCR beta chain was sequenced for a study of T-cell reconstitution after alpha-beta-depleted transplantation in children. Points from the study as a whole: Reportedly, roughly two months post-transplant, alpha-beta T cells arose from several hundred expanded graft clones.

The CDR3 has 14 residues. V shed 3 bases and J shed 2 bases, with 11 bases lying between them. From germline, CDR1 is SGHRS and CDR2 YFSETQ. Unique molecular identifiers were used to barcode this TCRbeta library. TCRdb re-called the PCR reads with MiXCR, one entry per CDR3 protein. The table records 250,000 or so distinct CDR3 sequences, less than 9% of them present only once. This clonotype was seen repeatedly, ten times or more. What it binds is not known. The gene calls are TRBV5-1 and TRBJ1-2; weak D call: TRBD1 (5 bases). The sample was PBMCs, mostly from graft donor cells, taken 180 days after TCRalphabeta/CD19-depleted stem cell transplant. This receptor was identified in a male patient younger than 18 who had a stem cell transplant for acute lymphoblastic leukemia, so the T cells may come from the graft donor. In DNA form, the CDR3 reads TGCGCCAGCAGCTCCCCCCAGGGAAACTATGGCTACACCTTC. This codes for CASSSPQGNYGYTF.